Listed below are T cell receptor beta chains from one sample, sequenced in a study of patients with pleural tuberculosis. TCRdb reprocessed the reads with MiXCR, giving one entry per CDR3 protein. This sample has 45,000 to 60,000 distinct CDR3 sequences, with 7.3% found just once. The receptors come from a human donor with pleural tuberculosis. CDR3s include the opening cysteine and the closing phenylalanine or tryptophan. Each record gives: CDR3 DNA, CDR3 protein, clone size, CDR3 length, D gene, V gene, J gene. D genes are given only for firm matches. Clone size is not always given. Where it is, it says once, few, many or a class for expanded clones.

TGTGCCAGCAGCCTACTAGCGGGAGCCTACAATGAGCAGTTCTTC,CASSLLAGAYNEQFF,many,15,TRBD2,TRBV14,TRBJ2-1
TGCAGTGCTAGCACTAGGCACGGGGAGGATACGCAGTATTTT,CSASTRHGEDTQYF,many,14,.,TRBV20-1,TRBJ2-3
TGTGCCAGCAGTCCGATAGCGGGAGTGAGCACAGATACGCAGTATTTT,CASSPIAGVSTDTQYF,many,16,TRBD2,TRBV12-3/TRBV12-4,TRBJ2-3
TGTGCCAGCAGTGAGGAGCAGGGATGTTCACCCCCCCACTTT,CASSEEQGCSPPHF,.,14,.,TRBV25-1,TRBJ1-6
TGTGCCAGCAGCTACCGCCCGACGGGGTCCGGAAACACCATATATTTT,CASSYRPTGSGNTIYF,many,16,.,TRBV13,TRBJ1-3
TGTGCCAGCAGCCAAGAGGTTGGCGAGCAGTACTTC,CASSQEVGEQYF,many,12,.,TRBV4-2,TRBJ2-7
TGTGCCAGCAGAAGGGAGGTGAACACTGAAGCTTTCTTT,CASRREVNTEAFF,many,13,.,TRBV28,TRBJ1-1
TGTGCCAGCAGCCCAACTCGGGATACGCAGTATTTT,CASSPTRDTQYF,many,12,.,TRBV7-6,TRBJ2-3
TGTGCCAGCAGCTTAGAGGGGTTAGGGAACATTCAGTACTTC,CASSLEGLGNIQYF,few,14,.,TRBV11-2,TRBJ2-4
TGTGCCAGCATGCTGGGACTAGCGGGAGACAATGAGCAGTTCTTC,CASMLGLAGDNEQFF,many,15,TRBD2,TRBV27,TRBJ2-1
TGTGCCAGCAGCTTGACTTACAATGAGCAGTTCTTC,CASSLTYNEQFF,many,12,.,TRBV11-2,TRBJ2-1
TGTGCCAGTAGTTTCTACGGGGGCTACGAGCAGTACTTC,CASSFYGGYEQYF,many,13,.,TRBV19,TRBJ2-7
TGTGCCAGCAGCCCTGGGAACAATGAGCAGTTCTTC,CASSPGNNEQFF,few,12,.,TRBV11-1,TRBJ2-1
TGTGCCAGCAGCCCCACAGATGCTGAAGCTTTCTTT,CASSPTDAEAFF,many,12,.,TRBV7-8,TRBJ1-1
TGTGCCAGCAGCGCACAGGGGTTGAGGAACACTGAAGCTTTCTTT,CASSAQGLRNTEAFF,many,15,TRBD1,TRBV11-2,TRBJ1-1
TGCGCCAGCAGCCAAGCGAAAGGTCGAGCAGATACGCAGTATTTT,CASSQAKGRADTQYF,many,15,.,TRBV4-1,TRBJ2-3
TGTGCCAGCAGCCCCGTCGGGACAGGGGAATTGGACACTGAAGCTTTCTTT,CASSPVGTGELDTEAFF,few,17,TRBD1,TRBV4-2,TRBJ1-1
TGTGCCAGCAGTTTAAAGACCGTCTCCTACAATGAGCAGTTCTTC,CASSLKTVSYNEQFF,many,15,.,TRBV27,TRBJ2-1
TGTGCTAGCAGCCCCGTGGGACTGTACTACAATGAGCAGTTCTTC,CASSPVGLYYNEQFF,few,15,.,TRBV7-6,TRBJ2-1
TGTGCCAGCGGACAGGGAATGGTCGAGACCCAGTACTTC,CASGQGMVETQYF,many,13,TRBD1,TRBV6-1,TRBJ2-5
TGTGCTAGCAGCTTAGGGACTAGAAACACCGGGAAGCTGTTTTTT,CASSLGTRNTGKLFF,.,15,TRBD2,TRBV7-6,TRBJ2-2
TGTGCCACCAGTGACTCCGGGACCCAGAGGTCCAATGAGCAGTTCTTC,CATSDSGTQRSNEQFF,many,16,.,TRBV24-1,TRBJ2-1
TGCGCCAGCAGTGTAGCGGGAGCGGGGGCAGATACGCAGTATTTT,CASSVAGAGADTQYF,.,15,TRBD2,TRBV10-2,TRBJ2-3
TGCAGTGCTAGTGGACAGGCGATGAACACTGAAGCTTTCTTT,CSASGQAMNTEAFF,once,14,TRBD1,TRBV20-1,TRBJ1-1
TGTGCCAGCAGTCCCGGGACCCTAGAGACCCAGTACTTC,CASSPGTLETQYF,.,13,.,TRBV12-3/TRBV12-4,TRBJ2-5
TGCAGTGCTAGATCGGCTAGCGAAAACAATGAGCAGTTCTTC,CSARSASENNEQFF,many,14,.,TRBV20-1,TRBJ2-1
TGTGCCACCAGTGACCCCAAGCGACAGGGAGCTAACTATGGCTACACCTTC,CATSDPKRQGANYGYTF,many,17,TRBD1,TRBV24-1,TRBJ1-2
TGTGCCAGCAGTTTCCGCACCCGATTTGGTTCCGGGGAGCTGTTTTTT,CASSFRTRFGSGELFF,many,16,.,TRBV12-3/TRBV12-4,TRBJ2-2
TGTGCCAGCAGCCCAGGGGACTATGGCTACACCTTC,CASSPGDYGYTF,many,12,.,TRBV7-8,TRBJ1-2
TGCAGTGCTAGAGACCTCTATGGCTACACCTTC,CSARDLYGYTF,many,11,.,TRBV20-1,TRBJ1-2
TGCAGTGCTAGCCTCGGCGGCACCAATAGCAATCAGCCCCAGCATTTT,CSASLGGTNSNQPQHF,many,16,.,TRBV20-1,TRBJ1-5
TGTGCCAGTAGTATCTCCGGGACGCCCGCGAAGGAGCAGTTCTTC,CASSISGTPAKEQFF,many,15,.,TRBV19,TRBJ2-1
TGTGCCAGCAGCGTAGGCAAGGGTTTACGAAACACTGAAGCTTTCTTT,CASSVGKGLRNTEAFF,many,16,.,TRBV9,TRBJ1-1
TGCAGCGTTGGGTACAGGGCCGCTGAAGCTTTCTTT,CSVGYRAAEAFF,few,12,.,TRBV29-1,TRBJ1-1
TGTGCCAGCAGCGAAGGTCCCCAGCAGTACTTC,CASSEGPQQYF,medium-sized,11,.,TRBV6-1,TRBJ2-7
TGTGCCAGCAGTCCGTGGGGACAACGAAACACTGAAGCTTTCTTT,CASSPWGQRNTEAFF,many,15,.,TRBV28,TRBJ1-1
TGTGCCAGCAGTAACAGGGATTATGGCTACACCTTC,CASSNRDYGYTF,many,12,.,TRBV6-2/TRBV6-3,TRBJ1-2
TGTGCCACCGTAGGACAGGGGACAGATACGCAGTATTTT,CATVGQGTDTQYF,many,13,TRBD1,TRBV24-1,TRBJ2-3
TGTGCCAGCAGTTCCCACGACAGGGGCTGGGGCTACACCTTC,CASSSHDRGWGYTF,many,14,TRBD1,TRBV27,TRBJ1-2
TGTGCCATCAGTCTCGGACATGCGGAGACCCAGTACTTC,CAISLGHAETQYF,.,13,.,TRBV10-3,TRBJ2-5
TGTGCCAGCAGCCAAGGGACGGGCACAGATACGCAGTATTTT,CASSQGTGTDTQYF,many,14,.,TRBV3-1,TRBJ2-3
TGTGCCAGCAGACCAGAGACAGGGTATTGGGAAGAGCAGTACTTC,CASRPETGYWEEQYF,many,15,TRBD1,TRBV12-3/TRBV12-4,TRBJ2-7
TGTGCCATCAGCCCTAGGGGGACCGTTTTGAACACTGAAGCTTTCTTT,CAISPRGTVLNTEAFF,few,16,.,TRBV10-3,TRBJ1-1
TGTGCCAGTAGTTTTTGGGAGAGGAGCAATCAGCCCCAGCATTTT,CASSFWERSNQPQHF,many,15,.,TRBV19,TRBJ1-5
TGTGCCAGTAGTCCAGGAGACAGGGGATTACCGAACACTGAAGCTTTCTTT,CASSPGDRGLPNTEAFF,many,17,TRBD1,TRBV19,TRBJ1-1
TGTGCCAGCAGCTCGGTCGTAGATACGCAGTATTTT,CASSSVVDTQYF,many,12,.,TRBV11-2,TRBJ2-3
TGTGCCAGCAGCTTGTACGCGAACAATGAGCAGTTCTTC,CASSLYANNEQFF,.,13,.,TRBV5-4,TRBJ2-1
TGCGCCAGCAGTGGGCAGCTTAACTATGGCTACACCTTC,CASSGQLNYGYTF,many,13,.,TRBV5-1,TRBJ1-2
TGTGCCAGCAGGGACGGGACACTCAATCAGCCCCAGCATTTT,CASRDGTLNQPQHF,.,14,.,TRBV6-4,TRBJ1-5